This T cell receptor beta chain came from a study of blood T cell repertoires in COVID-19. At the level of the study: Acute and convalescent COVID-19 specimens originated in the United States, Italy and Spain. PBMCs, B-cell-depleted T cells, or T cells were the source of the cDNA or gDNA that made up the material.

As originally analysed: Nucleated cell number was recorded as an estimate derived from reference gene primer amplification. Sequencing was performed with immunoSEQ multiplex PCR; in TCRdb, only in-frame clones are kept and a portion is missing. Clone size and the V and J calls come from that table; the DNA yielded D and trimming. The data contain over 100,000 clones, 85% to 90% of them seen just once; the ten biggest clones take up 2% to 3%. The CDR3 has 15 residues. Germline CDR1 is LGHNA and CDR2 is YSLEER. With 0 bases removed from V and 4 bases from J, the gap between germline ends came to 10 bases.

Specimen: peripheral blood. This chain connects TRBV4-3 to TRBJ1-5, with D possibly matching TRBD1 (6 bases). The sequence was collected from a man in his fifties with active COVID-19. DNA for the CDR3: TGCGCCAGCAGCCAAGAAGCCAGGGGAAATCAGCCCCAGCATTTT. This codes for CASSQEARGNQPQHF.